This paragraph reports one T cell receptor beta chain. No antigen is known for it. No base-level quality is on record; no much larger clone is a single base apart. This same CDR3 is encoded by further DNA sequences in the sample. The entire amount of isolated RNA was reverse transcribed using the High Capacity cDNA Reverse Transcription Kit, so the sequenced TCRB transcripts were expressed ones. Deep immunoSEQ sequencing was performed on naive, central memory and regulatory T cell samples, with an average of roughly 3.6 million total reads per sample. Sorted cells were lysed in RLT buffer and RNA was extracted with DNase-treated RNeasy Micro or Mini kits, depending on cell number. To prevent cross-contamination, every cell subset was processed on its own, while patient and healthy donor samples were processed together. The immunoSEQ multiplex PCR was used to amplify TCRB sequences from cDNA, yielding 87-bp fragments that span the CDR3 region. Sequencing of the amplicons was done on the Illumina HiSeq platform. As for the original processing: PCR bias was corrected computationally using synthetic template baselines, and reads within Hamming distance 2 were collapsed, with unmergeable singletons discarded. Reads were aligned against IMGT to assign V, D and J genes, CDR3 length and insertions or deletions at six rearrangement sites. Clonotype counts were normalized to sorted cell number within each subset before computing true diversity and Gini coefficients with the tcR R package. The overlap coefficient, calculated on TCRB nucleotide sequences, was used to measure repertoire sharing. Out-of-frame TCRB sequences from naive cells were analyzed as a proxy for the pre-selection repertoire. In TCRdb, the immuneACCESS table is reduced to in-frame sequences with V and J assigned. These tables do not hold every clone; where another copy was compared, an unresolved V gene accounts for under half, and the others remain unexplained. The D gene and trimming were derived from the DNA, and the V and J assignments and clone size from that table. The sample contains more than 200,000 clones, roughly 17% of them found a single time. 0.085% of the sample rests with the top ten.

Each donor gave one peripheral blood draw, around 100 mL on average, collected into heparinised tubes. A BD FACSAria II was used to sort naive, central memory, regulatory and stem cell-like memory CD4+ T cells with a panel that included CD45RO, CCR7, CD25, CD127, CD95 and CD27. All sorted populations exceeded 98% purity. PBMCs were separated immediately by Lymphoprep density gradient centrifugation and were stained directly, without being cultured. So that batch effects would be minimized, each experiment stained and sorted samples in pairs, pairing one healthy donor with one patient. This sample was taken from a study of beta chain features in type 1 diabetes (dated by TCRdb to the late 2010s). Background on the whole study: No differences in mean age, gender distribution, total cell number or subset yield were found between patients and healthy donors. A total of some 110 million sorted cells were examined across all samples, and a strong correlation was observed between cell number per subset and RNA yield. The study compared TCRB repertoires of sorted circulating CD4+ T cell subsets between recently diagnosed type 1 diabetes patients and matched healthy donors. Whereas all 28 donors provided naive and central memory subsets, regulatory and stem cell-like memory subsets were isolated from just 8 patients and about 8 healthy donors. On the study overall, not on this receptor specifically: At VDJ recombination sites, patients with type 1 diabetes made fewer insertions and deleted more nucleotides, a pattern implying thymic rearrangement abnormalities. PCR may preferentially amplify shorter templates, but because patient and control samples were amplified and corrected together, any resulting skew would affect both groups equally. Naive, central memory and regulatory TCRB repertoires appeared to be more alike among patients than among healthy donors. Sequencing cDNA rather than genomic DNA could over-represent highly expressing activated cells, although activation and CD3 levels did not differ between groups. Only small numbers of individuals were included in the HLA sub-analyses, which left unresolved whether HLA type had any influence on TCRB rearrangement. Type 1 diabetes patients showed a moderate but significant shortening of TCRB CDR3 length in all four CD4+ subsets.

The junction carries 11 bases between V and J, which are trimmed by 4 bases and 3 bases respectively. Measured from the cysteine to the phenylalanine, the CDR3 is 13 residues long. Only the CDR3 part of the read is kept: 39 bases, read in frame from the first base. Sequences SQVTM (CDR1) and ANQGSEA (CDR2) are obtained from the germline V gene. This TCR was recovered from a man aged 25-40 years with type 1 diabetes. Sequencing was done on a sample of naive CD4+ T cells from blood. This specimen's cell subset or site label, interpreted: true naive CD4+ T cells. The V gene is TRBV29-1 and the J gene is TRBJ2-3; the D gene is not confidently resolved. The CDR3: CSVGLRSTDTQYF. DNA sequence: TGCAGCGTTGGGCTCCGTTCGACAGATACGCAGTATTTT.